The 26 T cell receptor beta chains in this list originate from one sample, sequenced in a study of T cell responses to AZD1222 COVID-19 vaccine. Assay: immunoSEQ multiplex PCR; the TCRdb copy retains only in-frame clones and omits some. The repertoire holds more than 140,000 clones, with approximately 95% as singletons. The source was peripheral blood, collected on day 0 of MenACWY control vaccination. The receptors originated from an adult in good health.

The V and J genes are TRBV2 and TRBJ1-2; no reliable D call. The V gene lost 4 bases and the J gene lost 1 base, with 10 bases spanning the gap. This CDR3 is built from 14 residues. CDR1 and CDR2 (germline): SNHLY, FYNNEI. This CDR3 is CASSADDYNYGYTF. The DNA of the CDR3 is TGTGCCAGCAGTGCAGACGATTATAACTATGGCTACACCTTC.

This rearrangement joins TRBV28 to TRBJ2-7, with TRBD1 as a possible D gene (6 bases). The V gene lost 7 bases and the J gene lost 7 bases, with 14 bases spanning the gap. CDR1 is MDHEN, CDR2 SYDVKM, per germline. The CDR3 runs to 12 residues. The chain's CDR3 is CASTVTGSEQYF. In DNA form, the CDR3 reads TGTGCCAGCACCGTAACAGGGTCTGAGCAGTACTTC.

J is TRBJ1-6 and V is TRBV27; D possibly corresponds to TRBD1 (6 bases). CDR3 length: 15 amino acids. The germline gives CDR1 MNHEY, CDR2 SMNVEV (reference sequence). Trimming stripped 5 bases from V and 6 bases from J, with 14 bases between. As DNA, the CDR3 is TGTGCCAGCAGTGACCCCAGGGGTGGTAATTCACCCCTCCACTTT. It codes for CASSDPRGGNSPLHF.

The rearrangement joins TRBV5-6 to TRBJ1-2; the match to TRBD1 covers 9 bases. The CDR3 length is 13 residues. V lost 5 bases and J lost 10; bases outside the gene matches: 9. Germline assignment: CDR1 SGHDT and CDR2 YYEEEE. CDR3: CASRAGTGIFYTF. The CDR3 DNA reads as TGTGCCAGCAGAGCCGGGACAGGGATTTTCTACACCTTC.

CDR3 nucleotides: TGCGCCAGCAGCCACTCGACCAAGGGGCCTGGAAACACCATATATTTT. Its protein product is CASSHSTKGPGNTIYF. This rearrangement joins TRBV4-1 to TRBJ1-3; TRBD1 might be the D (5 bases). CDR1 is MGHRA, CDR2 YSYEKL, per germline. This CDR3 comprises 16 residues. V was shortened by 3 bases and J by 2 bases, with 14 bases between the two germline ends.

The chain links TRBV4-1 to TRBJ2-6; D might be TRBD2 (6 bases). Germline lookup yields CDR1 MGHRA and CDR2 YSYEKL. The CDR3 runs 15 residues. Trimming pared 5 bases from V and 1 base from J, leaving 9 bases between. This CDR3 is CASSILASGANVLTF. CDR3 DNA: TGCGCCAGCAGCATACTAGCTTCTGGGGCCAACGTCCTGACTTTC.

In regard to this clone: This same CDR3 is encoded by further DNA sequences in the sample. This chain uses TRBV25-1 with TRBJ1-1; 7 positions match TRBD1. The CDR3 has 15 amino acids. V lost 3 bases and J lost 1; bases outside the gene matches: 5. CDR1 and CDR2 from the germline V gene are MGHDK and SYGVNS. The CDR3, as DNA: TGTGCCAGCAGTGATGACCGGACAGGGAACACTGAAGCTTTCTTT. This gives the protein CASSDDRTGNTEAFF.

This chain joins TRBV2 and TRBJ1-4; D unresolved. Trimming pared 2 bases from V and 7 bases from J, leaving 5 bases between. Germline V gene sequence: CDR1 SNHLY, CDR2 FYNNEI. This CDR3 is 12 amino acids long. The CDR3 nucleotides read TGTGCCAGCAGTGAATATGGTGAAAAACTGTTTTTT. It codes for CASSEYGEKLFF.

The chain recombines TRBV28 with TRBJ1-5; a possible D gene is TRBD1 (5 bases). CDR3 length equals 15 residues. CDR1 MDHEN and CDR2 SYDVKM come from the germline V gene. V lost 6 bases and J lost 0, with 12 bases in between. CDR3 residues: CASSPGGDSNQPQHF. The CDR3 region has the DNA TGTGCCAGCAGCCCGGGGGGGGATAGCAATCAGCCCCAGCATTTT.

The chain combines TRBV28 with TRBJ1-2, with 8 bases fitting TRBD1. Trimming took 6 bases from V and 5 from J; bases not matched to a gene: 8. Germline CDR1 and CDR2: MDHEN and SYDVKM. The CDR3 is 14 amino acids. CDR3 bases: TGTGCCAGCAGCCTATATCAGGGGGCGTATGGCTACACCTTC. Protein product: CASSLYQGAYGYTF.

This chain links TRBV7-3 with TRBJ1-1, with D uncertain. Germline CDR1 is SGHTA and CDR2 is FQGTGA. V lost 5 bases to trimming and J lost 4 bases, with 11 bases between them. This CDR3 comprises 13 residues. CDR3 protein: CASSTSEGTEAFF. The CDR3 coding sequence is TGTGCCAGCAGCACAAGTGAGGGCACTGAAGCTTTCTTT.

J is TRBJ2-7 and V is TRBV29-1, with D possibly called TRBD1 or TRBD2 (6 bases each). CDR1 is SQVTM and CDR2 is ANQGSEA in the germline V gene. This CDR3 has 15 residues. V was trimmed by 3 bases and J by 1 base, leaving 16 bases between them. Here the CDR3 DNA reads TGCAGCGTTGACCTGGGCAAGGGGGGATCCTACGAGCAGTACTTC. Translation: CSVDLGKGGSYEQYF.

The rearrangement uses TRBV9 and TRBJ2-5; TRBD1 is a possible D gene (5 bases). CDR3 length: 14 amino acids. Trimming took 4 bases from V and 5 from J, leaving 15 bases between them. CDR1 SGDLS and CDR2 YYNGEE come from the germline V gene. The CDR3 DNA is TGTGCCAGCAGCCGGTCGGGCTCAGGGGAGACCCAGTACTTC. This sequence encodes CASSRSGSGETQYF. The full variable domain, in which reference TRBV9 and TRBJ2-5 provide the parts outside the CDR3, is DSGVTQTPKHLITATGQRVTLRCSPRSGDLSVYWYQQSLDQGLQFLIQYYNGEERAKGNILERFSAQQFPDLHSELNLSSLELGDSALYFCASSRSGSGETQYFGPGTRLLVL.

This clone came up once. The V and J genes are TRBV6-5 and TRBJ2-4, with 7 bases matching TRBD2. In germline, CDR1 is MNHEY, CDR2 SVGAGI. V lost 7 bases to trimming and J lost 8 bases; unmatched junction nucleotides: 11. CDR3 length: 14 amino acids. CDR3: CASTQGTGGYIQYF. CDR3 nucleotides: TGTGCCAGCACCCAAGGGACGGGAGGATACATTCAGTACTTC.

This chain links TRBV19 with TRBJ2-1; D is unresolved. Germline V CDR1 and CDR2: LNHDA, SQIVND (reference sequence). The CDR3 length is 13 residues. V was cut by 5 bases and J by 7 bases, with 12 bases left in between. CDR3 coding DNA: TGTGCCAGTAGTGCGCATTTCTTTAATGAGCAGTTCTTC. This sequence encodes CASSAHFFNEQFF.

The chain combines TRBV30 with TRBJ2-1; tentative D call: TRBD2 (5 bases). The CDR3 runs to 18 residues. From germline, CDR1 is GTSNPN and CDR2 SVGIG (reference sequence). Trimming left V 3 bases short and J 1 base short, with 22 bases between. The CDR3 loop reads CAWSPTHTRRASYNEQFF. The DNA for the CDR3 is TGTGCCTGGAGCCCCACCCACACTCGGCGGGCGTCCTACAATGAGCAGTTCTTC.

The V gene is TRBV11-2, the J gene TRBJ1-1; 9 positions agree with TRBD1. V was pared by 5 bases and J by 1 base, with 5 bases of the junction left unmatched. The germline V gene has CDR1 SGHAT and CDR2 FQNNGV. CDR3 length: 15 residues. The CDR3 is CASSQPTGGNTEAFF. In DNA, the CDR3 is TGTGCCAGCAGCCAACCGACAGGGGGGAACACTGAAGCTTTCTTT. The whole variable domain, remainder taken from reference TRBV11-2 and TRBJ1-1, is EAGVAQSPRYKIIEKRQSVAFWCNPISGHATLYWYQQILGQGPKLLIQFQNNGVVDDSQLPKDRFSAERLKGVDSTLKIQPAKLEDSAVYLCASSQPTGGNTEAFFGQGTRLTVV.

The CDR3 sequence is CASPGHQPQHF. DNA for the CDR3: TGCGCCAGTCCGGGGCATCAGCCCCAGCATTTT. The chain is built from TRBV10-1 and TRBJ1-5; the D gene is possibly TRBD1 (5 bases). The germline CDR1 and CDR2 sequences are WNHNN and SYGVQD (reference sequence). V lost 9 bases, J lost 5 bases, and 8 bases lay in between. The CDR3 loop spans 11 amino acids.

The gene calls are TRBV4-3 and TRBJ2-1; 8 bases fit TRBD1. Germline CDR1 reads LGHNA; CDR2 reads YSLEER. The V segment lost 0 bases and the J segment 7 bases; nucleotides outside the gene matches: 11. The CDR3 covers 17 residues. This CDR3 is CASSQEGGQVTLNEQFF. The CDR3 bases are TGCGCCAGCAGCCAAGAAGGGGGACAGGTGACTTTAAATGAGCAGTTCTTC.

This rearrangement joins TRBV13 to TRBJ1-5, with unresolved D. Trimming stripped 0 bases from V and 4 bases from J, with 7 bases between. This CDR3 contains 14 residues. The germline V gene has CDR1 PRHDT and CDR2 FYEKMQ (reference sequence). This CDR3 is CASSLGQLNQPQHF. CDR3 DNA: TGTGCCAGCAGCTTAGGGCAACTAAATCAGCCCCAGCATTTT. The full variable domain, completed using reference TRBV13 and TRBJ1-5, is AAGVIQSPRHLIKEKRETATLKCYPIPRHDTVYWYQQGPGQDPQFLISFYEKMQSDKGSIPDRFSAQQFSDYHSELNMSSLELGDSALYFCASSLGQLNQPQHFGDGTRLSIL.

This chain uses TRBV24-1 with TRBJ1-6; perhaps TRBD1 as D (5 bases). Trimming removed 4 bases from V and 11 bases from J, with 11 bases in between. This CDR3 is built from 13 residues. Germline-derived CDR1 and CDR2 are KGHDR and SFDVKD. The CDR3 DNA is TGTGCCACCAGTGAAGGGGTGGGAACACCCCTCCACTTT. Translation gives CATSEGVGTPLHF.

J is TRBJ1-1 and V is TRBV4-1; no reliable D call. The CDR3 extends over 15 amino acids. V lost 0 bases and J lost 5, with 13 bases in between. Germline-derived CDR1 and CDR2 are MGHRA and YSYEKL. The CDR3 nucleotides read TGCGCCAGCAGCCAAGAGTTATCTGGCGGTACTGAAGCTTTCTTT. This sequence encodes CASSQELSGGTEAFF.

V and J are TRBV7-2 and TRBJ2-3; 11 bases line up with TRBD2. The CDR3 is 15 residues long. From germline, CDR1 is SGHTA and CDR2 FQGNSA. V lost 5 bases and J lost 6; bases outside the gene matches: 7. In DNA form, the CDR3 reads TGTGCCAGCAGCATTAGCGGGGGGGCCGGTGATACGCAGTATTTT. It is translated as CASSISGGAGDTQYF.

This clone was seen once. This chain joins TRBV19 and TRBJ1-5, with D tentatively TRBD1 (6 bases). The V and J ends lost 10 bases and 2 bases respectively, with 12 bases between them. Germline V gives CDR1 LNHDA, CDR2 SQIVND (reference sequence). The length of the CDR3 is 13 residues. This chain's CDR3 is CATSDRRNQPQHF. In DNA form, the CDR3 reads TGTGCCACCTCGGACAGACGCAATCAGCCCCAGCATTTT.

CDR3 loop: CAWSFGTGATGELFF. CDR3 coding DNA: TGTGCCTGGAGTTTCGGGACAGGGGCCACCGGGGAGCTGTTTTTT. The chain joins TRBV30 to TRBJ2-2; the match to TRBD1 covers 10 bases. The CDR3 is 15 residues long. From germline, CDR1 is GTSNPN and CDR2 SVGIG (reference sequence). V lost 2 bases and J lost 4; bases outside the gene matches: 4.

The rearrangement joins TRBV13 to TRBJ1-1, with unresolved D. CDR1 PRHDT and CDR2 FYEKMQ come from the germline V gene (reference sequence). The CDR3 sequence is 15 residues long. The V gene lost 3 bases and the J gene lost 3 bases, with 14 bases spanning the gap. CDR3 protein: CASSLSRITYTEAFF. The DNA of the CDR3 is TGTGCCAGCAGCTTGAGCCGAATCACCTACACTGAAGCTTTCTTT.